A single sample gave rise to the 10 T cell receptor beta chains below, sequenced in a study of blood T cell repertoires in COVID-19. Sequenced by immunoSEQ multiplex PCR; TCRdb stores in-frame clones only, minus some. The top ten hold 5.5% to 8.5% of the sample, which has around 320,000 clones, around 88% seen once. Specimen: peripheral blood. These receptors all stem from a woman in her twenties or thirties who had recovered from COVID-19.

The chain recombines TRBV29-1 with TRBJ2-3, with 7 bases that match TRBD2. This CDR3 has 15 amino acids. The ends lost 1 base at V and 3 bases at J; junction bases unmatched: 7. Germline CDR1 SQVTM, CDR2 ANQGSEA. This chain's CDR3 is CSVEGEGGWTDTQYF. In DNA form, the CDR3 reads TGCAGCGTTGAAGGGGAGGGTGGGTGGACAGATACGCAGTATTTT.

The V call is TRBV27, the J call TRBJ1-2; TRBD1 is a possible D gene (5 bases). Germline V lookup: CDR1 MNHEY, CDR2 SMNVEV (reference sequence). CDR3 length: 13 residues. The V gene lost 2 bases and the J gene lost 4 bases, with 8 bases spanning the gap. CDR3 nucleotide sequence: TGTGCCAGCAGTTTAGGGGGGTCCTATGGCTACACCTTC. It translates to CASSLGGSYGYTF.

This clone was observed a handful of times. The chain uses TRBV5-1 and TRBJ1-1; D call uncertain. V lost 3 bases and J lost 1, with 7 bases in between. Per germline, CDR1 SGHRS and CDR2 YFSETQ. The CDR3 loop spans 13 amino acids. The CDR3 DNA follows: TGCGCCAGCAGCTGGGAGGGGAACACTGAAGCTTTCTTT. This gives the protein CASSWEGNTEAFF. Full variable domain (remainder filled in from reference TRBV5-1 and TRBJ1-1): KAGVTQTPRYLIKTRGQQVTLSCSPISGHRSVSWYQQTPGQGLQFLFEYFSETQRNKGNFPGRFSGRQFSNSRSEMNVSTLELGDSALYLCASSWEGNTEAFFGQGTRLTVV.

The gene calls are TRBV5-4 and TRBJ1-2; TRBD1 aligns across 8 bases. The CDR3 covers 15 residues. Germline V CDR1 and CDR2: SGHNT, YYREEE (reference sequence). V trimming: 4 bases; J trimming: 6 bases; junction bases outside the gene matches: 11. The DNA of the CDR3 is TGTGCCAGCAGCGGACACAGGGGGGGGTATGATGGCTACACCTTC. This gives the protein CASSGHRGGYDGYTF.

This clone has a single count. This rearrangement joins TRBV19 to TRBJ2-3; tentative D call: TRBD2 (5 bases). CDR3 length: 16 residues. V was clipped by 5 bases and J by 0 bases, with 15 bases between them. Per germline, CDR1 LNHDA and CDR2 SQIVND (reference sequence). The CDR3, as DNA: TGTGCCAGTAGTCCGCGGGCTAGCTCTAGCACAGATACGCAGTATTTT. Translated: CASSPRASSSTDTQYF.

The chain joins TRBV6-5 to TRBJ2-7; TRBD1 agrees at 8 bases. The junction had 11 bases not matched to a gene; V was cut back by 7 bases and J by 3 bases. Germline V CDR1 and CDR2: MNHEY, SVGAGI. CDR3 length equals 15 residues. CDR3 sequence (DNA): TGTGCCAGCACCACGACCGGGACAGGAGGCTACGAGCAGTACTTC. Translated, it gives CASTTTGTGGYEQYF.

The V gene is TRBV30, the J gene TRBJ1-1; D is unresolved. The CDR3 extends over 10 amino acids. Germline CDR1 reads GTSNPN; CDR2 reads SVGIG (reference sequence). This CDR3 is CATLQPEAFF. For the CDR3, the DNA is TGTGCTACCCTACAGCCTGAAGCTTTCTTT.

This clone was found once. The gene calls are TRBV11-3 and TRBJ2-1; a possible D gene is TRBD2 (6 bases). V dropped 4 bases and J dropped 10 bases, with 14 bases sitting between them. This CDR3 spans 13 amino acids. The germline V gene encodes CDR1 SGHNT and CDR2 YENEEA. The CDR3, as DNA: TGTGCCAGCAGCTCCCGGGGGTTTGCCGAGCAGTTCTTC. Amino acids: CASSSRGFAEQFF.

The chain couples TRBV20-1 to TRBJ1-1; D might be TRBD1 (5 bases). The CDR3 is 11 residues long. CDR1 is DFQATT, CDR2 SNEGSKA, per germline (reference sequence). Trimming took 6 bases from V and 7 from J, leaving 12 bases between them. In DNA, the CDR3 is TGCAGTGCCGAACGGGGGATTGAAGCTTTCTTT. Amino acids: CSAERGIEAFF.

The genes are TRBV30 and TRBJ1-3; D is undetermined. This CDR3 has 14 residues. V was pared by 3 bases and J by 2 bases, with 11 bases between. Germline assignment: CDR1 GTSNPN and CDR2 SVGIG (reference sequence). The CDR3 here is CAWSRYTPGNTIYF. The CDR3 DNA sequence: TGTGCCTGGAGCCGATATACTCCTGGAAACACCATATATTTT.